This passage covers 32 T cell receptor beta chains from one sample sequenced in a study of monozygotic twins with cystic fibrosis. Here immunoSEQ multiplex PCR was the method, and the copy in TCRdb shows in-frame clones only, minus some. The sample yields around 10,000 clones, about 89% seen once. Sample: blood. The source of these receptors is a boy aged 2 to 10 with cystic fibrosis.

The gene calls are TRBV4-2 and TRBJ2-5; 8 bases align to TRBD2. The CDR3 covers 13 residues. CDR1 and CDR2 (germline): LGHNA, YNFKEQ. After removal of 2 bases from V and 5 bases from J, the junction contained 1 base not matched to a gene. The CDR3, as DNA: TGTGCCAGCAGCCAACCTAGCGGGGAGACCCAGTACTTC. Translation: CASSQPSGETQYF.

The chain uses TRBV11-3 and TRBJ2-2, with 7 bases lining up with TRBD2. The CDR3 runs to 15 residues. V dropped 4 bases and J dropped 4; count of bases not matched to a gene: 6. The germline V gene has CDR1 SGHNT and CDR2 YENEEA. Written as DNA, the CDR3 is TGTGCCAGCAGCTCCCAGCGGGGCGGCACCGGGGAGCTGTTTTTT. Translation gives CASSSQRGGTGELFF.

The chain recombines TRBV6-1 with TRBJ2-1; D uncertain. V lost 6 bases to trimming and J lost 1 base, with 10 bases between them. The length of the CDR3 is 14 residues. CDR1 and CDR2 (germline): MNHNS, SASEGT. The CDR3 reads CASRSGSSYNEQFF. In DNA form, the CDR3 reads TGTGCCAGCAGGTCCGGGTCTTCCTACAATGAGCAGTTCTTC.

V is TRBV7-9 and J is TRBJ2-5; D might be TRBD1 (6 bases). V was pared by 2 bases and J by 2 bases, with 15 bases between. CDR3 length: 16 amino acids. Per germline, CDR1 SEHNR and CDR2 FQNEAQ (reference sequence). The CDR3 DNA sequence: TGTGCCAGCAGCTTAACGGCCGGGACACTTCAAGAGACCCAGTACTTC. This codes for CASSLTAGTLQETQYF.

The chain uses TRBV6-5 and TRBJ2-4; no definite D call. The CDR3 length is 13 residues. Germline V gene sequence: CDR1 MNHEY, CDR2 SVGAGI. The V gene lost 6 bases and the J gene lost 0 bases, with 6 bases spanning the gap. CDR3: CASRWTAKNIQYF. The CDR3 DNA follows: TGTGCCAGCAGGTGGACAGCCAAAAACATTCAGTACTTC.

The chain carries TRBV10-3 and TRBJ2-1; no clear D. This CDR3 contains 14 residues. Trimming left V 3 bases short and J 1 base short, with 7 bases between. Germline-derived CDR1 and CDR2 are ENHRY and SYGVKD. The CDR3 nucleotides read TGTGCCATCAGTGATGAGAGATCCTACAATGAGCAGTTCTTC. Encoded protein: CAISDERSYNEQFF.

This CDR3 reads CASSMYNEQFF. Written as DNA, the CDR3 is TGTGCCAGTAGTATGTACAATGAGCAGTTCTTC. V and J are TRBV19 and TRBJ2-1; D unclear. Germline V gene sequence: CDR1 LNHDA, CDR2 SQIVND (reference sequence). This CDR3 comprises 11 residues. V dropped 3 bases and J dropped 4 bases, with 1 base sitting between them.

This clone was found a few times. The V call is TRBV7-9, the J call TRBJ1-1; D not resolved. The CDR3 covers 13 residues. The V gene lost 0 bases and the J gene lost 1 base, with 3 bases spanning the gap. Per the germline V gene, CDR1 is SEHNR and CDR2 is FQNEAQ (reference sequence). Written as DNA, the CDR3 is TGTGCCAGCAGCTTAGCCAGGAACACTGAAGCTTTCTTT. Translating gives CASSLARNTEAFF.

The chain recombines TRBV6-5 with TRBJ2-5; 8 bases are shared with TRBD1. The CDR3 contains 14 residues. Trimming took 6 bases from V and 3 from J; bases not matched to a gene: 6. The germline gives CDR1 MNHEY, CDR2 SVGAGI. CDR3 protein: CASRNPGQEETQYF. For the CDR3, the DNA is TGTGCCAGCAGAAATCCGGGACAGGAAGAGACCCAGTACTTC.

V is TRBV6-6 and J is TRBJ2-5; perhaps D is TRBD1 or TRBD2 (5 bases each). The CDR3 sequence is 15 residues long. CDR1 MNHNY and CDR2 SVGAGI come from the germline V gene (reference sequence). Trimming cost V 0 bases and J 1 base, with 9 bases left between them. CDR3 coding DNA: TGTGCCAGCAGTTACTCGGGGGTATTCCAAGAGACCCAGTACTTC. This gives the protein CASSYSGVFQETQYF.

This clone was recorded only once. For the CDR3, the DNA is TGTGCCAGCAGCTTGGAACCCCTGCAAGAGACCCAGTACTTC. Protein product: CASSLEPLQETQYF. The rearrangement links TRBV5-6 to TRBJ2-5; D remains unclear. This CDR3 has 14 residues. Germline V gene sequence: CDR1 SGHDT, CDR2 YYEEEE. Trimming cost V 0 bases and J 2 bases, with 8 bases left between them.

The chain recombines TRBV21-1 with TRBJ1-1; the D call of TRBD1 is as the table states it, not checked on the DNA. TRBV21-1 is listed as a pseudogene. This CDR3 has 17 residues. CDR3 loop: CASSPPPGQPPPVDAFF. The DNA for the CDR3 is TGTGCCAGCAGCCCACCACCTGGACAGCCACCCCCGGTCGATGCTTTCTTT.

A single count supports this clone. The rearrangement uses TRBV2 and TRBJ1-1; D unresolved. The CDR3 is 14 amino acids. CDR1 is SNHLY, CDR2 FYNNEI, per germline. Deletions cut 6 bases from V and 6 bases from J, with 17 bases between. In DNA form, the CDR3 reads TGTGCCAGCAGCCGAGAGGGAGAGATCGCTGAAGCTTTCTTT. Residues: CASSREGEIAEAFF.

Comments on this clone: A read error may account for a junction end that differs from germline. The chain combines TRBV7-7 with TRBJ1-3; D not resolved. Germline V gene lookup returns CDR1 SSHAT and CDR2 FNYEAQ (reference sequence). The CDR3 sequence is 15 residues long. The CDR3 sequence: CASSLDERLGNTIYF. DNA for the CDR3: TGTGCTAGCAGCTTAGATGAGAGGCTCGGAAACACCATATATTTT. Complete variable domain (other parts from reference TRBV7-7 and TRBJ1-3): GAGVSQSPRYKVTKRGQDVTLRCDPISSHATLYWYQQALGQGPEFLTYFNYEAQPDKSGLPSDRFSAERPEGSISTLTIQRTEQRDSAMYRCASSLDERLGNTIYFGEGSWLTVV.

The chain carries TRBV19 and TRBJ1-5; TRBD1 agrees at 7 bases. Germline CDR1 reads LNHDA; CDR2 reads SQIVND (reference sequence). The CDR3 runs to 13 residues. J gave up 7 bases and V 5 bases, and 5 bases lay outside the gene matches. CDR3 sequence reads: CASSFDRAQPQHF. CDR3 sequence (DNA): TGTGCCAGTAGTTTCGACAGGGCCCAGCCCCAGCATTTT.

This clone was seen only once. CDR3 sequence: CASSLSSGGARGEQFF. For the CDR3, the DNA is TGTGCCAGCAGCCTTTCAAGCGGGGGGGCCCGGGGTGAGCAGTTCTTC. The chain has TRBV13 and TRBJ2-1; 10 nucleotides match TRBD2. The ends lost 5 bases at V and 9 bases at J; junction bases unmatched: 13. This CDR3 region has 16 residues. Germline lookup yields CDR1 PRHDT and CDR2 FYEKMQ (reference sequence).

This clone is termed medium-sized (0.01 to 0.1%). The chain links TRBV6-5 to TRBJ1-1, with D unresolved. The V gene lost 0 bases and the J gene lost 4 bases, with 12 bases spanning the gap. CDR1 is MNHEY, CDR2 SVGAGI, per germline. The CDR3 consists of 15 residues. This CDR3 reads CASSYSMVLSTEAFF. The CDR3 region has the DNA TGTGCCAGCAGTTACTCGATGGTGCTATCCACTGAAGCTTTCTTT.

The chain combines TRBV7-6 with TRBJ2-7; 8 nucleotides agree with TRBD2. V lost 5 bases, J lost 3 bases, and 15 bases stayed unmatched. Germline CDR1 is SGHVS and CDR2 is FNYEAQ. This CDR3 is 17 amino acids long. The CDR3 DNA is TGTGCCAGCAGCCAACCTGGGAGAAAGCGGGGGTTCTACGAGCAGTACTTC. It encodes CASSQPGRKRGFYEQYF.

The J gene is TRBJ1-1, the V gene TRBV19; D may be TRBD1 (6 bases). V lost 3 bases and J 7 bases, leaving 12 bases between the germline ends. There are 13 residues in the CDR3. The germline V gene encodes CDR1 LNHDA and CDR2 SQIVND (reference sequence). The CDR3 loop is CASSINREVEAFF. The CDR3 nucleotides read TGTGCCAGTAGTATCAACAGGGAGGTTGAAGCTTTCTTT.

The V gene is TRBV5-6, the J gene TRBJ2-3; D is uncertain. The V gene lost 4 bases and the J gene lost 4 bases, with 13 bases spanning the gap. The CDR3 is made up of 14 amino acids. Germline CDR1 reads SGHDT; CDR2 reads YYEEEE. The CDR3: CASSALGRSDTQYF. The CDR3 bases are TGTGCCAGCAGCGCCCTCGGGCGGTCAGATACGCAGTATTTT. Full variable domain (outside the CDR3, taken from reference TRBV5-6 and TRBJ2-3): DAGVTQSPTHLIKTRGQQVTLRCSPKSGHDTVSWYQQALGQGPQFIFQYYEEEERQRGNFPDRFSGHQFPNYSSELNVNALLLGDSALYLCASSALGRSDTQYFGPGTRLTVL.

This chain uses TRBV2 with TRBJ1-6; D remains ambiguous. The CDR3 is made up of 14 amino acids. Trimming removed 4 bases at V and 13 bases at J, with 17 bases between. The germline CDR1 and CDR2 sequences are SNHLY and FYNNEI. CDR3 in DNA: TGTGCCAGCAGTGGAGGACGGGTTGTTAGGCCCCTCCACTTT. Its protein is CASSGGRVVRPLHF. Full variable domain (rest looked up from reference TRBV2 and TRBJ1-6): EPEVTQTPSHQVTQMGQEVILRCVPISNHLYFYWYRQILGQKVEFLVSFYNNEISEKSEIFDDQFSVERPDGSNFTLKIRSTKLEDSAMYFCASSGGRVVRPLHFGNGTRLTVT.

V is TRBV7-9 and J is TRBJ2-7; the match to TRBD1 covers 9 bases. This CDR3 comprises 17 residues. Per the germline V gene, CDR1 is SEHNR and CDR2 is FQNEAQ (reference sequence). J was trimmed by 2 bases and V by 1 base; bases with no gene match: 9. The chain's CDR3 is CASSLGGRGQGTYEQYF. DNA for the CDR3: TGTGCCAGCAGCTTAGGTGGCCGGGGACAGGGTACCTACGAGCAGTACTTC. The full variable domain, rest sourced from reference TRBV7-9 and TRBJ2-7, is DTGVSQNPRHKITKRGQNVTFRCDPISEHNRLYWYRQTLGQGPEFLTYFQNEAQLEKSRLLSDRFSAERPKGSFSTLEIQRTEQGDSAMYLCASSLGGRGQGTYEQYFGPGTRLTVT.

This clone was seen only once. This chain links TRBV15 with TRBJ2-3; D gene ambiguous. Trimming took 0 bases from V and 5 from J, leaving 6 bases between them. Germline CDR1 reads LNHNV; CDR2 reads YYDKDF (reference sequence). The CDR3 consists of 13 residues. The CDR3 sequence: CATSRDIGDTQYF. In DNA form, the CDR3 reads TGTGCCACCAGCAGAGATATCGGAGATACGCAGTATTTT.

The chain recombines TRBV5-1 with TRBJ2-5, with D possibly TRBD2 on 5 matching bases. V was shortened by 0 bases and J by 1 base, with 10 bases between the two germline ends. CDR1 is SGHRS, CDR2 YFSETQ, per germline. The CDR3 runs 15 residues. The CDR3 DNA reads TGCGCCAGCAGCTTGGTTTCCAGCGGCCAAGAGACCCAGTACTTC. Amino acids: CASSLVSSGQETQYF.

V gene TRBV19 combines with J gene TRBJ1-1; possibly TRBD1 for D (6 bases). Germline V CDR1 and CDR2: LNHDA, SQIVND (reference sequence). The CDR3 has 13 residues. Between the trimmed V and J ends, which lost 11 bases and 4 bases, there was a span of 17 bases. CDR3 DNA: TGTGCCGGGAGTCCAGGGGCGGTCACTGAAGCTTTCTTT. Translation gives CAGSPGAVTEAFF.

The V call is TRBV6-6, the J call TRBJ1-2; TRBD1 matches at 9 bases. Germline lookup yields CDR1 MNHNY and CDR2 SVGAGI (reference sequence). The CDR3 sequence is 15 residues long. The junction had 9 bases not matched to a gene; V was cut back by 2 bases and J by 8 bases. The CDR3, as DNA: TGTGCCAGCAGTTACGCCACAGGGGGCGCGAGGGGCTACACCTTC. The encoded protein is CASSYATGGARGYTF.

The genes are TRBV13 and TRBJ2-1, with D possibly TRBD1 on 5 matching bases. CDR3 length: 13 amino acids. Trimming removed 5 bases at V and 8 bases at J, with 13 bases between. The germline CDR1 and CDR2 sequences are PRHDT and FYEKMQ (reference sequence). CDR3 DNA: TGTGCCAGCAGCGGGCAGACAGAAGATGAGCAGTTCTTC. The encoded protein is CASSGQTEDEQFF. Together with reference TRBV13 and TRBJ2-1, the CDR3 gives the full variable domain: AAGVIQSPRHLIKEKRETATLKCYPIPRHDTVYWYQQGPGQDPQFLISFYEKMQSDKGSIPDRFSAQQFSDYHSELNMSSLELGDSALYFCASSGQTEDEQFFGPGTRLTVL.

The rearrangement links TRBV6-5 to TRBJ2-7, with 14 bases fitting TRBD2. V trimming: 6 bases; J trimming: 2 bases; junction bases outside the gene matches: 3. Germline CDR1 reads MNHEY; CDR2 reads SVGAGI. The CDR3 spans 15 residues. The CDR3 loop is CASSQGLAGAYEQYV. The CDR3 coding sequence is TGTGCCAGCAGCCAGGGACTAGCGGGGGCCTACGAGCAGTACGTC.

This sequence joins TRBV30 and TRBJ2-1; possibly TRBD2 for D (5 bases). The V gene lost 4 bases and the J gene lost 3 bases, with 19 bases spanning the gap. This CDR3 contains 16 residues. In germline, CDR1 is GTSNPN, CDR2 SVGIG (reference sequence). CDR3 protein: CAWIPLGREGYNEQFF. The CDR3 DNA reads TGTGCCTGGATTCCCCTTGGCCGTGAGGGCTACAATGAGCAGTTCTTC.

V and J are TRBV10-3 and TRBJ2-3; D is ambiguous. Trimming removed 1 base from V and 1 base from J, with 6 bases in between. The V gene's germline CDR1 is ENHRY and CDR2 SYGVKD. The CDR3 has 14 residues. CDR3 residues: CAISEFAGTDTQYF. The CDR3 nucleotides read TGTGCCATCAGTGAGTTTGCGGGCACAGATACGCAGTATTTT.

CDR3 in amino acids: CASSLQGVNTEAFF. The CDR3 DNA reads TGCGCCAGCAGCTTACAGGGGGTGAACACTGAAGCTTTCTTT. This chain links TRBV5-1 with TRBJ1-1; 8 nucleotides align to TRBD1. Germline CDR1 and CDR2: SGHRS and YFSETQ. J was trimmed by 0 bases and V by 2 bases; bases with no gene match: 0. The CDR3 has 14 residues. Looking up the rest from reference TRBV5-1 and TRBJ1-1 gives the full variable domain: KAGVTQTPRYLIKTRGQQVTLSCSPISGHRSVSWYQQTPGQGLQFLFEYFSETQRNKGNFPGRFSGRQFSNSRSEMNVSTLELGDSALYLCASSLQGVNTEAFFGQGTRLTVV.

This clone was detected only a few times. J is TRBJ1-1 and V is TRBV5-7; tentative D call: TRBD1 (6 bases). TRBV5-7 is annotated as an ORF whose role is uncertain. This CDR3 has 16 residues. The V gene lost 4 bases and the J gene lost 1 base, with 17 bases spanning the gap. The CDR3 sequence is CASSVLQGEENTEAFF. The CDR3 coding sequence is TGTGCCAGCAGCGTCCTACAGGGAGAGGAGAACACTGAAGCTTTCTTT.